These 26 T cell receptor beta chains were all obtained from the same sample, sequenced in a study of molecular identifiers for immune sequencing clone quantification. MiXCR, run by TCRdb on the PCR reads, gives a single entry per CDR3 protein. Of some 580,000 distinct CDR3 sequences in the sample, less than 30% were seen once. Sequencing was done on a sample of naive CD8+ T cells from blood, with Jurkat cell RNA spiked in. Subset here: FACS-sorted CD8+CD4-CCR7+CD45RA+ naive T cells. The receptors originated from a human donor in good health. Some libraries in this study had Jurkat cell RNA spiked in.

The V and J genes are TRBV20-1 and TRBJ2-7; TRBD1 agrees at 7 bases. Germline V lookup: CDR1 DFQATT, CDR2 SNEGSKA (reference sequence). J was trimmed by 5 bases and V by 0 bases; bases with no gene match: 10. The CDR3 totals 15 residues. DNA of the CDR3: TGCAGTGCTAGAGATAGGGACAGCAATATCCACGAGCAGTACTTC. The encoded protein is CSARDRDSNIHEQYF.

The V call is TRBV6-2 or TRBV6-3, the J call TRBJ2-4; TRBD1 aligns across 9 bases. Germline V CDR1 and CDR2: MNHEY, SVGEGT. This CDR3 has 18 amino acids. Losses at the gene ends were 2 bases for V and 1 base for J; bases not matched to a gene: 9. DNA of the CDR3: TGTGCCAGCAGTTACGGGGACAGGGCAGAATTGGCCAAAAACATTCAGTACTTC. It translates to CASSYGDRAELAKNIQYF.

The rearrangement uses TRBV5-6 and TRBJ2-2; 9 bases fit TRBD1. CDR1 is SGHDT, CDR2 YYEEEE, per germline. Trimming cost V 7 bases and J 5 bases; bases outside gene matches: 9. The length of the CDR3 is 15 residues. The CDR3 bases are TGTGCCAGCCAGGGGCCGGGACAGGGAACCGGGGAGCTGTTTTTT. It specifies CASQGPGQGTGELFF.

The rearrangement uses TRBV7-9 and TRBJ2-1; D unclear. Germline CDR1 SEHNR, CDR2 FQNEAQ (reference sequence). This CDR3 spans 15 amino acids. The ends were cut back, 3 bases at V and 4 bases at J, with 13 bases in the middle. Here the CDR3 reads CASSFWAGTYNEQFF. The CDR3, as DNA: TGTGCCAGCAGCTTTTGGGCAGGAACATACAATGAGCAGTTCTTC.

In DNA form, the CDR3 reads TGTGCCAGCAGAACCCAGAACAACAATCAGCCCCAGCATTTT. Its protein is CASRTQNNNQPQHF. This chain connects TRBV28 to TRBJ1-5; D unresolved. CDR3 length: 14 amino acids. Germline CDR1 MDHEN, CDR2 SYDVKM. V was shortened by 6 bases and J by 3 bases, with 12 bases between the two germline ends.

This clonotype was seen repeatedly, ten times or more. The V gene is TRBV6-5, the J gene TRBJ2-7; D might be TRBD2 (6 bases). The germline V gene encodes CDR1 MNHEY and CDR2 SVGAGI. With 0 bases removed from V and 3 bases from J, the gap between germline ends came to 12 bases. CDR3 length: 15 amino acids. CDR3 nucleotide sequence: TGTGCCAGCAGTTACTCTCTTTACGGGAGCTACGAGCAGTACTTC. Protein: CASSYSLYGSYEQYF.

This clonotype was recorded many times. The genes are TRBV6-2 or TRBV6-3 and TRBJ1-1; tentative D call: TRBD1 (5 bases). Germline V CDR1 and CDR2: MNHEY, SVGEGT. This CDR3 is 14 amino acids long. V gave up 5 bases and J gave up 5 bases, with 15 bases separating them. This CDR3 is CASSRTYGGTEAFF. The CDR3 DNA reads TGTGCCAGCAGTCGCACCTACGGGGGGACTGAAGCTTTCTTT.

This clonotype was observed a few times. The CDR3 protein is CASSLVGQGKGGYSIQYF. Here the CDR3 DNA reads TGTGCCAGCAGCTTAGTGGGCCAGGGGAAAGGTGGTTATAGCATTCAGTACTTC. The rearrangement uses TRBV7-9 and TRBJ2-4; a possible D gene is TRBD1 (6 bases). With 1 base removed from V and 9 bases from J, the gap between germline ends came to 25 bases. Germline CDR1 and CDR2: SEHNR and FQNEAQ (reference sequence). The CDR3 runs to 18 residues. Full variable domain (missing parts from reference TRBV7-9 and TRBJ2-4): DTGVSQNPRHKITKRGQNVTFRCDPISEHNRLYWYRQTLGQGPEFLTYFQNEAQLEKSRLLSDRFSAERPKGSFSTLEIQRTEQGDSAMYLCASSLVGQGKGGYSIQYFGAGTRLSVL.

This clonotype was observed once. Lacking the conserved final phenylalanine or tryptophan, this CDR3 likely reflects a read error. The rearrangement joins TRBV27 to TRBJ1-1; 8 bases are a match to TRBD1. The CDR3 covers 14 residues. Germline loops: CDR1 MNHEY, CDR2 SMNVEV (reference sequence). After removal of 2 bases from V and 4 bases from J, the junction contained 3 bases not matched to a gene. The CDR3 sequence is CASSLLTGGTEAFL. The CDR3, as DNA: TGTGCCAGCAGTTTACTTACAGGGGGCACTGAAGCTTTCCTT.

This clonotype was found a few times. The chain recombines TRBV2 with TRBJ2-7; 10 bases map to TRBD1. V lost 4 bases and J lost 0; bases outside the gene matches: 6. Germline values: CDR1 SNHLY, CDR2 FYNNEI. This CDR3 is 16 amino acids long. CDR3 coding DNA: TGTGCCAGCAGTGTACCACGGGACAGGGGCTCCTACGAGCAGTACTTC. It translates to CASSVPRDRGSYEQYF.

This clonotype was detected ten times or more. The rearrangement uses TRBV20-1 and TRBJ2-7, with a weak D call TRBD2 (5 bases). The V end lost 3 bases, the J end lost 3 bases, and 12 bases lay between the germline ends. This CDR3 is 13 amino acids long. The germline V gene encodes CDR1 DFQATT and CDR2 SNEGSKA (reference sequence). CDR3 amino acids: CSASGGRNYEQYF. The CDR3 DNA sequence: TGCAGTGCTAGTGGAGGCAGGAACTACGAGCAGTACTTC.

This clonotype was seen just once. The V and J genes are TRBV4-3 and TRBJ2-2; possible D gene TRBD2, 5 bases. Trimming stripped 1 base from V and 2 bases from J, with 8 bases between. Looked up from germline, CDR1 is LGHNA and CDR2 is YSLEER. The CDR3 consists of 15 residues. CDR3 in amino acids: CASSQARGNTGELFF. Here the CDR3 DNA reads TGCGCCAGCAGCCAAGCTCGGGGAAACACCGGGGAGCTGTTTTTT.

The rearrangement uses TRBV5-8 and TRBJ2-7; D not certain. The V and J ends lost 0 bases and 2 bases respectively, with 6 bases between them. This CDR3 is built from 13 residues. The germline V gene encodes CDR1 SGHTS and CDR2 YDEGEE. The CDR3 nucleotides are TGTGCCAGCAGCTTGGAGGCCCCCTACGAGCAGTACTTC. This sequence encodes CASSLEAPYEQYF.

This chain uses TRBV6-5 with TRBJ2-3; D is unclear. The CDR3 is made up of 15 amino acids. Trimming took off 6 bases at V and 1 base at J, with 14 bases between the two ends. CDR1 is MNHEY, CDR2 SVGAGI, per germline. DNA for the CDR3: TGTGCCAGCAGCCCAACTACCAAGGGCACAGATACGCAGTATTTT. Amino acid sequence: CASSPTTKGTDTQYF.

The chain carries TRBV4-1 and TRBJ2-3; unclear D gene. The CDR3 is made up of 16 amino acids. V was trimmed by 4 bases and J by 2 bases, leaving 16 bases between them. CDR1 is MGHRA and CDR2 is YSYEKL in the germline V gene. As DNA, the CDR3 is TGCGCCAGCAGCCCGCGCACGACGAGGCACACAGATACGCAGTATTTT. Its protein is CASSPRTTRHTDTQYF.

As regards this clonotype: A read error is possible here, since a much larger clone lies one base away. This CDR3 fails to terminate in the conserved phenylalanine or tryptophan, so it likely reflects a read error. The rearrangement joins TRBV19 to TRBJ1-1; D gene unclear. Germline CDR1 and CDR2: LNHDA and SQIVND (reference sequence). V shed 3 bases and J shed 0 bases, with 5 bases lying between them. There are 13 residues in the CDR3. This CDR3 is CASSISMNTEAFS. CDR3 bases: TGTGCCAGTAGTATTTCAATGAACACTGAAGCTTTCTCT.

The chain has TRBV5-5 and TRBJ2-7, with TRBD2 matching over 10 bases. CDR1 is SGHKS and CDR2 is YYEKEE in the germline V gene (reference sequence). The CDR3 is made up of 16 amino acids. The V segment lost 2 bases and the J segment 2 bases; nucleotides outside the gene matches: 7. DNA of the CDR3: TGTGCCAGCAGCTTAGCTACTAGCGGGACAACCTACGAGCAGTACTTC. Encoded protein: CASSLATSGTTYEQYF. Variable domain in full (rest from reference TRBV5-5 and TRBJ2-7): DAGVTQSPTHLIKTRGQQVTLRCSPISGHKSVSWYQQVLGQGPQFIFQYYEKEERGRGNFPDRFSARQFPNYSSELNVNALLLGDSALYLCASSLATSGTTYEQYFGPGTRLTVT.

In its sample, this clonotype was seen a few times. The CDR3 DNA reads as TGTGCCAGCAGCCAAGATTGGGTGGGACTGTCAACCTACGAGCAGTACTTC. Translated: CASSQDWVGLSTYEQYF. The gene calls are TRBV4-2 and TRBJ2-7, with TRBD2 as a possible D gene (6 bases). There are 17 residues in the CDR3. The ends were cut back, 0 bases at V and 2 bases at J, with 17 bases in the middle. CDR1 and CDR2 (germline): LGHNA, YNFKEQ.

The rearrangement joins TRBV7-9 to TRBJ2-1; D not resolved. Germline V gives CDR1 SEHNR, CDR2 FQNEAQ (reference sequence). The CDR3 contains 17 residues. The V end was cut by 4 bases, the J end by 0 bases, with 16 bases between. CDR3 amino acids: CASSSTRAMSSYNEQFF. The CDR3 DNA is TGTGCCAGCAGCTCGACCCGGGCTATGAGCTCCTACAATGAGCAGTTCTTC.

The chain is built from TRBV4-3 and TRBJ2-1; TRBD2 aligns across 13 bases. The CDR3 sequence is 15 residues long. Trimming at V came to 2 bases and at J to 8 bases, leaving 3 bases not matched to a gene. Per the germline V gene, CDR1 is LGHNA and CDR2 is YSLEER. The CDR3 loop reads CASSQRLAGGHEQFF. DNA of the CDR3: TGCGCCAGCAGCCAAAGACTAGCGGGAGGCCATGAGCAGTTCTTC.

About this clonotype: A much larger clonotype is one base distant, so this may be a read error. Lacking the conserved final phenylalanine or tryptophan, this CDR3 likely reflects a read error. The chain uses TRBV5-6 and TRBJ2-7; no reliable D call. The germline gives CDR1 SGHDT, CDR2 YYEEEE. CDR3 length equals 13 residues. V was trimmed by 3 bases and J by 7 bases, leaving 14 bases between them. Written as DNA, the CDR3 is TGTGCCAGCAGCTCTGGACGGACGGGTGAGCAGTACTTA. Protein product: CASSSGRTGEQYL.

The rearrangement joins TRBV7-9 to TRBJ2-2, with a possible D match to TRBD2 (6 bases). The V and J ends lost 5 bases and 7 bases respectively, with 11 bases between them. Per germline, CDR1 SEHNR and CDR2 FQNEAQ (reference sequence). The CDR3 consists of 13 residues. The CDR3 DNA is TGTGCCAGCAGCCGCCCGGGACTCGGGGAGCTGTTTTTT. Its protein is CASSRPGLGELFF.

This clonotype has a count of ten or more. The rearrangement uses TRBV7-2 and TRBJ1-6; the D gene is possibly TRBD1 (5 bases). V gave up 7 bases and J gave up 0 bases, with 19 bases separating them. Germline loops: CDR1 SGHTA, CDR2 FQGNSA. The CDR3 runs to 18 residues. The CDR3, as DNA: TGTGCCAGCACCGAAGATGGACACCCGAGCTCCTATAATTCACCCCTCCACTTT. Translation: CASTEDGHPSSYNSPLHF.

The chain couples TRBV11-2 to TRBJ2-2, with unresolved D. V was shortened by 5 bases and J by 7 bases, with 20 bases between the two germline ends. The germline V gene encodes CDR1 SGHAT and CDR2 FQNNGV. CDR3 length equals 16 residues. The CDR3 sequence: CASSPRTLHYLGELFF. Here the CDR3 DNA reads TGTGCCAGCAGCCCTAGGACGCTCCATTATCTCGGGGAGCTGTTTTTT.

This clonotype turned up a few times. The chain couples TRBV12-3 or TRBV12-4 to TRBJ2-5; 7 bases are shared with TRBD2. The CDR3 runs 15 residues. J was trimmed by 1 base and V by 7 bases; bases with no gene match: 9. CDR3 in amino acids: CASTSGTTSQETQYF. For the CDR3, the DNA is TGTGCCAGCACCAGCGGGACGACTAGCCAAGAGACCCAGTACTTC.

This clonotype was observed a few times. The chain couples TRBV27 to TRBJ1-2; 12 bases line up with TRBD1. The CDR3 is 15 residues long. Trimming took 0 bases from V and 8 from J; bases not matched to a gene: 4. Germline V lookup: CDR1 MNHEY, CDR2 SMNVEV (reference sequence). CDR3 nucleotides: TGTGCCAGCAGTTTATCGGGACAGGGGGCGGGCGGCTACACCTTC. This sequence encodes CASSLSGQGAGGYTF.